This T cell receptor beta chain is from a study of T-cell reconstitution after alpha-beta-depleted transplantation in children. Study conclusions and caveats: As was reported, about two months after transplant, alpha-beta T cells came from several hundred expanded graft clones. It was surviving recipient T cells and thymic progenitors that gave some patients high TCRbeta diversity at day 60.

Germline V gives CDR1 DFQATT, CDR2 SNEGSKA (reference sequence). This CDR3 region has 13 residues. Trimming stripped 4 bases from V and 4 bases from J, with 13 bases between. This clonotype was detected only a few times. What it binds is not known. Unique molecular identifiers were incorporated during preparation of the TCRbeta library. TCRdb fed the PCR reads into MiXCR, producing one record per CDR3 protein. Seen here are hundreds of thousands of distinct CDR3 sequences, more than 20% observed once, and the top ten hold 4.5% to 5.5%. The chain links TRBV20-1 to TRBJ1-2; the D is unclear. This sample comprised PBMCs, mostly from graft donor cells, obtained 360 days after TCRalphabeta/CD19-depleted stem cell transplant. This sequence originates from a female patient aged 2 to 10 who had a stem cell transplant for congenital amegakaryocytic thrombocytopenia, so the T cells may come from the graft donor. CDR3 DNA sequence: TGCAGTGCTAAGACACACCGGGGCTATGGCTACACCTTC. Protein sequence: CSAKTHRGYGYTF.